The source of this T cell receptor (beta chain) is a study of T cell responses to AZD1222 COVID-19 vaccine. Regarding the study as a whole: The donor group comprised mostly white British people and more females; the analysis possibly underestimated clonal diversity.

CDR3 length: 12 residues. The germline V gene encodes CDR1 MNHEY and CDR2 SVGAGI. V was pared by 8 bases and J by 1 base, with 8 bases between. Sequencing was performed with immunoSEQ multiplex PCR; in TCRdb, only in-frame clones are kept and a portion is missing. The sample contains some 88,000 clones, approximately 90% of which appear only once. Remarks on this clone: Its target is unknown.

Specimen: peripheral blood, collected 28 days after the second AZD1222 dose. V gene TRBV6-5 combines with J gene TRBJ1-1; D uncertain. This clonotype originated in an adult who received the AZD1222 COVID-19 vaccine. The CDR3 sequence: CASYRSNTEAFF. The CDR3 nucleotides read TGTGCCAGCTACCGATCGAACACTGAAGCTTTCTTT.